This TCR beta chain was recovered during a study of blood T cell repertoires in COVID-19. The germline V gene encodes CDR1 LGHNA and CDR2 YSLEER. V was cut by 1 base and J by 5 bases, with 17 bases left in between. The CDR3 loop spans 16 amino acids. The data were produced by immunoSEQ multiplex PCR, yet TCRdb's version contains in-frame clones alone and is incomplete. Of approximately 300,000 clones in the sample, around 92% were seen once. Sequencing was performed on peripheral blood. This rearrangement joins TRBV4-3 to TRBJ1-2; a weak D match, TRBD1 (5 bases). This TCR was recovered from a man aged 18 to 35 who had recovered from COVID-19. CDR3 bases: TGCGCCAGCAGCCAAGGTTACGGTGGGGGGGGATATGGCTACACCTTC. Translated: CASSQGYGGGGYGYTF.